The 27 T cell receptor beta chains below all came from one sample that was sequenced in a study of Ad26.COV2.S vaccination and SARS-CoV-2 variants. Treatment here: roughly 20 received Ad26.COV2.S at low or high dose, single or two shots; 5 received placebo; per-sample allocation not given. Sample collection was performed on day 63 after the first vaccine or placebo injection. Assay: immunoSEQ multiplex PCR; the TCRdb copy retains only in-frame clones and omits some. The sample records about 350,000 clones, around nine tenths being singletons. Here the sequenced sample was peripheral blood, taken in a trial of Ad26.COV2.S vaccine versus placebo. The source of these receptors is a person between 18 and 59 years old who received the Ad26.COV2.S COVID-19 vaccine or a placebo.

The chain links TRBV28 to TRBJ2-3, with 8 positions matching TRBD1. J gave up 3 bases and V 6 bases, and 5 bases lay outside the gene matches. CDR3 length: 14 amino acids. CDR1 MDHEN and CDR2 SYDVKM come from the germline V gene. CDR3 coding DNA: TGTGCCAGCAGACCGGGGACAGGTACAGATACGCAGTATTTT. Its protein is CASRPGTGTDTQYF.

This chain joins TRBV3-1 (or the pseudogene TRBV3-2) and TRBJ1-5; TRBD1 might be the D (5 bases). The CDR3 runs to 15 residues. CDR1 LGHDT and CDR2 YNNKEL come from the germline V gene (reference sequence). Trimming pared 0 bases from V and 9 bases from J, leaving 15 bases between. The CDR3: CASSQDAVGVGPQHF. In DNA form, the CDR3 reads TGTGCCAGCAGCCAAGACGCTGTAGGGGTCGGGCCCCAGCATTTT.

This rearrangement joins TRBV5-5 to TRBJ1-1; D is possibly TRBD1 (6 bases). Trimming cost V 4 bases and J 0 bases, with 13 bases left between them. The CDR3 is 15 amino acids. CDR1 is SGHKS, CDR2 YYEKEE, per germline (reference sequence). CDR3 protein: CASSQTRGLNTEAFF. In DNA, the CDR3 is TGTGCCAGCAGCCAAACCAGGGGACTGAACACTGAAGCTTTCTTT. Full variable domain (outside the CDR3, taken from reference TRBV5-5 and TRBJ1-1): DAGVTQSPTHLIKTRGQQVTLRCSPISGHKSVSWYQQVLGQGPQFIFQYYEKEERGRGNFPDRFSARQFPNYSSELNVNALLLGDSALYLCASSQTRGLNTEAFFGQGTRLTVV.

The chain joins TRBV5-3 to TRBJ1-2, with 7 positions matching TRBD1. TRBV5-3 is sorted into the ORF group, with uncertain function. V gave up 4 bases and J gave up 0 bases; unmatched junction bases: 6. This CDR3 is 15 amino acids long. CDR3 in DNA: TGTGCCAGAAGCGACCGCGGGACAGCTAACTATGGCTACACCTTC. It encodes CARSDRGTANYGYTF.

In its sample, this clone was seen a few times. The chain carries TRBV2 and TRBJ1-3; 11 bases are shared with TRBD1. The CDR3 sequence is 15 residues long. The ends lost 7 bases at V and 5 bases at J; junction bases unmatched: 7. Germline V gene sequence: CDR1 SNHLY, CDR2 FYNNEI. This CDR3 reads CASKAGTGGRNTIYF. The CDR3 nucleotides are TGTGCCAGCAAAGCCGGGACAGGGGGTCGAAACACCATATATTTT.

V gene TRBV13 combines with J gene TRBJ1-1; 7 bases align to TRBD1. CDR3 length equals 14 residues. The junction had 7 bases not matched to a gene; V was cut back by 5 bases and J by 4 bases. Germline loops: CDR1 PRHDT, CDR2 FYEKMQ (reference sequence). The CDR3 region has the DNA TGTGCCAGCAGCACCCGACAGGGTAGCACTGAAGCTTTCTTT. Its translation: CASSTRQGSTEAFF.

The V and J genes are TRBV30 and TRBJ2-1, with 11 positions matching TRBD2. The junction had 9 bases not matched to a gene; V was cut back by 2 bases and J by 9 bases. The V gene's germline CDR1 is GTSNPN and CDR2 SVGIG (reference sequence). This CDR3 region has 15 residues. CDR3 region: CAWSRELAGVGEQFF. CDR3 coding DNA: TGTGCCTGGAGTAGGGAACTAGCGGGAGTCGGTGAGCAGTTCTTC.

This clone was detected only a few times. The gene calls are TRBV11-1 and TRBJ2-3, with unresolved D. The V end was cut by 5 bases, the J end by 0 bases, with 12 bases between. CDR3 size: 15 residues. Per the germline V gene, CDR1 is SGHAT and CDR2 is FQDESV (reference sequence). The CDR3 region has the DNA TGTGCCAGCAGCCCCCGGTGGGAAAGCACAGATACGCAGTATTTT. This translates into CASSPRWESTDTQYF.

Worth noting for this clone: Other DNA sequences in this specimen translate into the identical CDR3. This CDR3 is CASSIGVQETQYF. CDR3 bases: TGTGCCAGTAGTATAGGTGTTCAAGAGACCCAGTACTTC. The gene calls are TRBV19 and TRBJ2-5; D remains ambiguous. This CDR3 has 13 amino acids. V was trimmed by 1 base and J by 2 bases, leaving 5 bases between them. Per germline, CDR1 LNHDA and CDR2 SQIVND (reference sequence).

V is TRBV5-1 and J is TRBJ2-2; tentatively, D is TRBD1 (6 bases). CDR1 is SGHRS, CDR2 YFSETQ, per germline. Trimming left V 2 bases short and J 0 bases short, with 8 bases between. There are 15 residues in the CDR3. Here the CDR3 DNA reads TGCGCCAGCAGCTTTGGACAGTCGAACACCGGGGAGCTGTTTTTT. Encoded protein: CASSFGQSNTGELFF.

The J gene is TRBJ1-2, the V gene TRBV27, with a tentative D call TRBD1 (5 bases). Per germline, CDR1 MNHEY and CDR2 SMNVEV (reference sequence). V was trimmed by 7 bases and J by 8 bases, leaving 17 bases between them. The CDR3 has 13 residues. The CDR3 spells CASKAGRGDGYTF. In DNA form, the CDR3 reads TGTGCCAGCAAGGCGGGGAGGGGAGACGGCTACACCTTC.

This clone was detected once. This rearrangement joins TRBV2 to TRBJ2-7; TRBD1 aligns across 7 bases. There are 14 residues in the CDR3. In germline, CDR1 is SNHLY, CDR2 FYNNEI. The junction had 8 bases not matched to a gene; V was cut back by 8 bases and J by 1 base. The CDR3 spells CASRDRVSSYEQYF. The CDR3 nucleotides read TGTGCCAGCCGAGACAGGGTGAGTTCCTACGAGCAGTACTTC.

The CDR3 loop reads CASSLGVGNTIYF. CDR3 nucleotides: TGTGCCAGCAGTTTAGGGGTGGGAAACACCATATATTTT. This chain uses TRBV28 with TRBJ1-3; D is unresolved. The V and J ends lost 2 bases and 4 bases respectively, with 6 bases between them. The CDR3 totals 13 residues. In germline, CDR1 is MDHEN, CDR2 SYDVKM.

This clone was found once. This chain links TRBV7-8 with TRBJ2-6, with D possibly being TRBD1 (6 bases). V dropped 1 base and J dropped 3 bases, with 7 bases sitting between them. Germline CDR1 reads SGHVS; CDR2 reads FQNEAQ. The CDR3 consists of 15 residues. This CDR3 reads CASSLGGLGANVLTF. In DNA, the CDR3 is TGTGCCAGCAGCTTAGGGGGGCTTGGGGCCAACGTCCTGACTTTC. The full variable domain, rest sourced from reference TRBV7-8 and TRBJ2-6, is GAGVSQSPRYKVAKRGQDVALRCDPISGHVSLFWYQQALGQGPEFLTYFQNEAQLDKSGLPSDRFFAERPEGSVSTLKIQRTQQEDSAVYLCASSLGGLGANVLTFGAGSRLTVL.

The chain uses TRBV28 and TRBJ2-3; D unclear. The germline V gene encodes CDR1 MDHEN and CDR2 SYDVKM. CDR3 size: 15 residues. V shed 5 bases and J shed 4 bases, with 16 bases lying between them. As DNA, the CDR3 is TGTGCCAGCAGTCCCCTAACAAATTCCGCAGATACGCAGTATTTT. It translates to CASSPLTNSADTQYF.

The chain has TRBV6-1 and TRBJ1-4; D is possibly TRBD1 (6 bases). Looked up from germline, CDR1 is MNHNS and CDR2 is SASEGT. With 2 bases removed from V and 8 bases from J, the gap between germline ends came to 15 bases. There are 15 residues in the CDR3. The CDR3, as DNA: TGTGCCAGCAGTGAACGTGGGTCAGGGGTGGAAAAACTGTTTTTT. Translating it yields CASSERGSGVEKLFF.

The chain couples TRBV28 to TRBJ2-2; D tentatively reads TRBD1 or TRBD2 (5 bases each). CDR3 size: 15 residues. Trimming took 3 bases from V and 2 from J, leaving 10 bases between them. Germline assignment: CDR1 MDHEN and CDR2 SYDVKM. For the CDR3, the DNA is TGTGCCAGCAGTTTTGGGACGGGAAACACCGGGGAGCTGTTTTTT. It yields the protein CASSFGTGNTGELFF.

The chain is built from TRBV6-6 and TRBJ2-7; 8 bases agree with TRBD1. The CDR3 is 15 residues long. Per germline, CDR1 MNHNY and CDR2 SVGAGI (reference sequence). Unmatched junction bases numbered 6, after V lost 1 base and J lost 4 bases. The CDR3 region has the DNA TGTGCCAGCAGTTACTACCCGGACAGGGTTTACGAGCAGTACTTC. As protein: CASSYYPDRVYEQYF.

This rearrangement joins TRBV1 to TRBJ2-7; whether TRBD1, the table's D call, matches the DNA was not checked. TRBV1 is a known pseudogene. This CDR3 contains 16 residues. Here the CDR3 DNA reads TGCACCAGCAGCCAAGACTTCACAGGGAAGGTCTACGAGCAGTACTTC. Residues: CTSSQDFTGKVYEQYF.

The chain has TRBV7-8 and TRBJ2-1; 11 bases align to TRBD2. This CDR3 is built from 14 residues. V trimming: 7 bases; J trimming: 7 bases; junction bases outside the gene matches: 6. Germline V gene data show CDR1 as SGHVS and CDR2 as FQNEAQ. The CDR3 nucleotides read TGTGCCAGCAAGTTTAGCGGGGGGGCTAATGAGCAGTTCTTC. Its translation is CASKFSGGANEQFF.

The chain has TRBV7-8 and TRBJ1-2, with D unresolved. Per the germline V gene, CDR1 is SGHVS and CDR2 is FQNEAQ. This CDR3 is built from 13 residues. V lost 1 base, J lost 8 bases, and 11 bases lay in between. The CDR3 here is CASSLGVGFGYTF. The CDR3 DNA reads TGTGCCAGCAGCTTAGGAGTAGGGTTCGGCTACACCTTC.

This sequence joins TRBV19 and TRBJ2-2; D is possibly TRBD1 or TRBD2 (6 bases each). The germline V and J ends were trimmed by 2 bases and 7 bases, with 14 bases remaining between them. Germline V gene data show CDR1 as LNHDA and CDR2 as SQIVND (reference sequence). This CDR3 is 15 amino acids long. The CDR3 reads CASSINRGRLGELFF. CDR3 nucleotide sequence: TGTGCCAGTAGTATAAACCGGGGGCGACTCGGGGAGCTGTTTTTT.

The genes are TRBV7-9 and TRBJ1-6; D call uncertain. CDR1 is SEHNR, CDR2 FQNEAQ, per germline (reference sequence). Trimming left V 5 bases short and J 0 bases short, with 14 bases between. This CDR3 comprises 17 residues. CDR3 protein: CASSARTGSSYNSPLHF. The CDR3 DNA reads TGTGCCAGCAGCGCCCGGACGGGAAGCTCCTATAATTCACCCCTCCACTTT.

The chain uses TRBV2 and TRBJ1-5, with D perhaps matching TRBD1 (6 bases). The CDR3 extends over 12 amino acids. Germline CDR1 reads SNHLY; CDR2 reads FYNNEI. Between the trimmed V and J ends, which lost 7 bases and 3 bases, there was a span of 7 bases. The CDR3 loop reads CASNRDNQPQHF. For the CDR3, the DNA is TGTGCCAGCAACAGGGACAATCAGCCCCAGCATTTT.

This clone was seen once. This chain joins TRBV3-1 (or the pseudogene TRBV3-2) and TRBJ2-2, with unresolved D. V lost 2 bases, J lost 1 base, and 17 bases lay in between. The germline gives CDR1 LGHDT, CDR2 YNNKEL (reference sequence). CDR3 length: 18 residues. CDR3 nucleotide sequence: TGTGCCAGCAGCCAAAAGTTTGTAAGGACCCAGAACACCGGGGAGCTGTTTTTT. Its translation is CASSQKFVRTQNTGELFF.

This clone has only a few counts. Its ends do not fully match the called genes, so a read error is possible. The V gene is TRBV5-1, the J gene TRBJ1-1; D unclear. Germline V lookup: CDR1 SGHRS, CDR2 YFSETQ. There are 11 residues in the CDR3. CDR3 sequence (DNA): TGCGCCAGCAGCTCGAACGCTGAAGCTTTCTTT. Protein product: CASSSNAEAFF.

The chain links TRBV7-2 to TRBJ2-7; D is possibly TRBD1 (6 bases). Germline CDR1 and CDR2: SGHTA and FQGNSA. The CDR3 covers 15 residues. V lost 0 bases and J lost 5, with 14 bases in between. The CDR3 nucleotides are TGTGCCAGCAGCTTAGCTCAGGGGAGTGACCACGAGCAGTACTTC. The encoded protein is CASSLAQGSDHEQYF.